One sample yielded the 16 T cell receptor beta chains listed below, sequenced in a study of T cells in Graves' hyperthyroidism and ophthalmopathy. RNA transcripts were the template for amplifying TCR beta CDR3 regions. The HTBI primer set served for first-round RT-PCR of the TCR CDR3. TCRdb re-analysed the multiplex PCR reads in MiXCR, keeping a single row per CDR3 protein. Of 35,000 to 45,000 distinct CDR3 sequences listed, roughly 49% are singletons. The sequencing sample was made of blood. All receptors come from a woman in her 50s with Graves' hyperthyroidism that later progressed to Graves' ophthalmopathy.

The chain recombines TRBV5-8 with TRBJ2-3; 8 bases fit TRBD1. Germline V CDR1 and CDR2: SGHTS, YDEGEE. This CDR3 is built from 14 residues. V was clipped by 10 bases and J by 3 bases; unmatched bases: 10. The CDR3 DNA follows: TGTGCCGGCACTACAACAGGGGGGACAGATACGCAGTATTTT. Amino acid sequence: CAGTTTGGTDTQYF.

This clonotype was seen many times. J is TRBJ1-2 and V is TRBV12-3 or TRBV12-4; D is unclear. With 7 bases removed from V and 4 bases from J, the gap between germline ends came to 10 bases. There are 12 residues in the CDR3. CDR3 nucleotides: TGTGCCAGCACCACAACTGCCTATGGCTACACCTTC. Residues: CASTTTAYGYTF.

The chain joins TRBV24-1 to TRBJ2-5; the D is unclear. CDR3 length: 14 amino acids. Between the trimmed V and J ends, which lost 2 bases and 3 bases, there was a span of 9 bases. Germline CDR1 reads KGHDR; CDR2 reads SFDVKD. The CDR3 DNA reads TGTGCCACCAGTGATTGGGTCACGAAAGAGACCCAGTACTTC. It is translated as CATSDWVTKETQYF.

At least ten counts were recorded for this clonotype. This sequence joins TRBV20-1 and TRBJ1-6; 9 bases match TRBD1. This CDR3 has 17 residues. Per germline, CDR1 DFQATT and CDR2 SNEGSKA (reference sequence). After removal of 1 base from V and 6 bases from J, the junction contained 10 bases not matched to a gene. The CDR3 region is CSARGGPGTGTNSPLHF. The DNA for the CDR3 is TGCAGTGCTAGAGGGGGGCCCGGGACAGGGACTAATTCACCCCTCCACTTT.

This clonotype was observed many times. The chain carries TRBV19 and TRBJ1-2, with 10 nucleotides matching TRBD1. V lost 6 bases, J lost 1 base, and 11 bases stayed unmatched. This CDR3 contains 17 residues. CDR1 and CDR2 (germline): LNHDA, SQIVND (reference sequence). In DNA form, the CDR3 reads TGTGCCAGTAGCCTCGGGACAGGGGAGGAGATTAACTATGGCTACACCTTC. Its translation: CASSLGTGEEINYGYTF.

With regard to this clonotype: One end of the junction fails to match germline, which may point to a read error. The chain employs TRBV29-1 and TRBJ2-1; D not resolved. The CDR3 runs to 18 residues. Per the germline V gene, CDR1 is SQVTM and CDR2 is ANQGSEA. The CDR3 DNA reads TGCAGCGCCAGCAGCCAACCTGAGTGGGCAGTTTCCTACAATGAGCAGTTATTC. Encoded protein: CSASSQPEWAVSYNEQLF.

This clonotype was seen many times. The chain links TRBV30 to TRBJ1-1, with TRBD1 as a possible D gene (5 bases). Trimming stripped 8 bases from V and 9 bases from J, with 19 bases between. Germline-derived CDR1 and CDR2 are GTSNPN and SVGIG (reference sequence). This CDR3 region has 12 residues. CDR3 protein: CALIRGEGKAFF. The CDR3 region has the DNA TGTGCCCTGATCCGGGGGGAGGGGAAAGCTTTCTTT.

This chain's CDR3 is CSVNRGFGTEAFF. DNA for the CDR3: TGCAGCGTTAACAGGGGGTTTGGCACTGAAGCTTTCTTT. The gene calls are TRBV29-1 and TRBJ1-1, with TRBD1 matching over 8 bases. The V gene end was trimmed by 5 bases and the J gene end by 4 bases; junction bases not matched to a gene: 6. CDR1 is SQVTM, CDR2 ANQGSEA, per germline. The length of the CDR3 is 13 residues.

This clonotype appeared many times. The CDR3 coding sequence is TGTGCCAGCAGCTTTTCAATATCGGAGACCCAGTACTTC. Its translation is CASSFSISETQYF. The rearrangement links TRBV11-2 to TRBJ2-5, with D hard to call. V gave up 3 bases and J gave up 5 bases, with 10 bases separating them. Germline V lookup: CDR1 SGHAT, CDR2 FQNNGV. The CDR3 extends over 13 amino acids.

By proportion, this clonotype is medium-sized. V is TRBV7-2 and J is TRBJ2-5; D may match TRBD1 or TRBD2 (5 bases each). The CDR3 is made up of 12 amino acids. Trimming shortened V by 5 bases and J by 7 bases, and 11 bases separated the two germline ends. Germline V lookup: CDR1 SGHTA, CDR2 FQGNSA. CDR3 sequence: CASSRDVGTQYF. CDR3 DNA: TGTGCCAGCAGCCGGGACGTCGGGACCCAGTACTTC.

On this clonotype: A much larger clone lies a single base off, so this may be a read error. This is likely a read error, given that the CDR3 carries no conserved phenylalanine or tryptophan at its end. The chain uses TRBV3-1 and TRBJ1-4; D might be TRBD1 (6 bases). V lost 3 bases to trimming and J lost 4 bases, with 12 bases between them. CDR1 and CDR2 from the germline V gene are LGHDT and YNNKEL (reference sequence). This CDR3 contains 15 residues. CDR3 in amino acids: CASSHRQENNEKLFL. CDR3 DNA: TGTGCCAGCAGCCACAGACAGGAGAATAATGAAAAACTGTTTCTT.

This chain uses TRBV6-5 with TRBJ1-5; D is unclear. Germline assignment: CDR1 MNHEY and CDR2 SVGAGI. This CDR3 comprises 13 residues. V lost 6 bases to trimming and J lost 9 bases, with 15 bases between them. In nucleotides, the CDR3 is TGTGCCAGCAGAGCCCAGCAGTCAGGGCCCCAGCATTTT. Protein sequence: CASRAQQSGPQHF.

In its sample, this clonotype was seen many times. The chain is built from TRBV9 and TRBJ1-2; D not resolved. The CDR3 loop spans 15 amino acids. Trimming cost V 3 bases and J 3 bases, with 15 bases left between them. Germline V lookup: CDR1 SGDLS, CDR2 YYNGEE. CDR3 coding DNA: TGTGCCAGCAGCGCAGATGTAGGGCGGGACTATGGCTACACCTTC. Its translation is CASSADVGRDYGYTF.

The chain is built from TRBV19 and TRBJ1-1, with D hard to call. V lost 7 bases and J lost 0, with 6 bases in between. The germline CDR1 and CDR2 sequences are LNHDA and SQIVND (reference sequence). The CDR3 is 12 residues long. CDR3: CASKEMNTEAFF. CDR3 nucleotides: TGTGCCAGTAAGGAGATGAACACTGAAGCTTTCTTT. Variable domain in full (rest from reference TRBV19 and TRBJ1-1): DGGITQSPKYLFRKEGQNVTLSCEQNLNHDAMYWYRQDPGQGLRLIYYSQIVNDFQKGDIAEGYSVSREKKESFPLTVTSAQKNPTAFYLCASKEMNTEAFFGQGTRLTVV.

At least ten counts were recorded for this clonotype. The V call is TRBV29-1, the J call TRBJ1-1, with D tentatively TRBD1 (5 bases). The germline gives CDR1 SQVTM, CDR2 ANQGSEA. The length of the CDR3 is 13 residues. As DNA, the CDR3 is TGCAGTTTCCGGGGCCTTCCTGGGACTGAAGCTTTCTTT. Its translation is CSFRGLPGTEAFF.

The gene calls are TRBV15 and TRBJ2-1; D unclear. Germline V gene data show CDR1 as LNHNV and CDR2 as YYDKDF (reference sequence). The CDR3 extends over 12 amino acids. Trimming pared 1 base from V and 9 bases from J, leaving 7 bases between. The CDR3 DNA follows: TGTGCCACCAGCAGAGGGAGTTTTGAGCAGTTCTTC. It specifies CATSRGSFEQFF.